This record concerns one T cell receptor beta chain sequence. Sequencing was performed with immunoSEQ multiplex PCR; in TCRdb, only in-frame clones are kept and a portion is missing. The sample yields 38,000 or so clones, about 82% seen once. This record belongs to a study of PD-L1 blockade in urothelial cancer. Study details: Patients had undergone 0 to 3 prior chemotherapy regimens.

This CDR3 comprises 11 residues. Time point specified: pretreatment peripheral blood. The chain has TRBV21-1 and TRBJ2-3; TRBD2, the table's D call, lacks a check against the DNA. TRBV21-1 is flagged as a pseudogene. The sequence was obtained from an elderly man with urothelial cancer. The sample consisted of PBMCs, taken around atezolizumab (anti-PD-L1) treatment. The CDR3 protein is CASSITDTQYF. Here the CDR3 DNA reads TGTGCCAGCAGCATAACAGATACGCAGTATTTT.